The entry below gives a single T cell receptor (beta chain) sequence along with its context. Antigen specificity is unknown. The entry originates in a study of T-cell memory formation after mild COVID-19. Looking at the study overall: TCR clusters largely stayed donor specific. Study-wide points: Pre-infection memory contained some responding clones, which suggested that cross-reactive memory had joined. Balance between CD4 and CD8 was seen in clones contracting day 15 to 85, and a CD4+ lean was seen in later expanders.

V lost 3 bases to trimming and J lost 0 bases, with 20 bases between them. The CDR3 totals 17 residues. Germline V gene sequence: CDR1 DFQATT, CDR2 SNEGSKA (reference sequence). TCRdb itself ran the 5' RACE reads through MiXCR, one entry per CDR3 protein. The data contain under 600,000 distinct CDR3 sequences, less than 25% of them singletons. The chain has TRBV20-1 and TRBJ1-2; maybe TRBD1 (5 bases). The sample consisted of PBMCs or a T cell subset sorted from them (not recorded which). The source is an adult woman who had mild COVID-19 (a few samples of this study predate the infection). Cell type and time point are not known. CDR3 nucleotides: TGCAGTGCTAGCCCAGAGAGGGGCGGGGAAGCTAACTATGGCTACACCTTC. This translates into CSASPERGGEANYGYTF.